The T cell receptor beta chain under discussion was sequenced for a study of shared clonotypes between healthy human individuals. Whole-study context: Every donor yielded three CD4 naive, three CD4 memory, two CD8 naive and one CD8 memory plate. Whole-study findings and limits: Sorted-subset sequencing was shown by rarefaction to be incomplete despite large depth.

Details on this clone: The target antigen is unknown.

As handled by the study authors: Junction-only sequences without quality scores came from ImmunoSEQ, so filtering differed. Only in-frame clones appear in the TCRdb table, and some are missing; sequencing was by immunoSEQ multiplex PCR. The V and J calls and clone size are taken from that table; D and trimming were inferred from the DNA. The sample records about 2.3 million clones, less than 95% being singletons. The CDR3 length is 13 residues. Trimming stripped 6 bases from V and 4 bases from J, with 10 bases between. CDR1 MNHNY and CDR2 SVGAGI come from the germline V gene (reference sequence). This clonotype was sampled from a man aged 18 to 30 in good health. Some clones in this sample may be carry-over from other donors' samples. The gene calls are TRBV6-6 and TRBJ1-5; D is unresolved. Sample: naive CD4+ T cells from PBMCs. Subset of the sample: CD45RA+ positively selected. The CDR3 DNA reads as TGTGCCAGCAGCAAGGGCTGGAATCAGCCCCAGCATTTT. Protein product: CASSKGWNQPQHF.